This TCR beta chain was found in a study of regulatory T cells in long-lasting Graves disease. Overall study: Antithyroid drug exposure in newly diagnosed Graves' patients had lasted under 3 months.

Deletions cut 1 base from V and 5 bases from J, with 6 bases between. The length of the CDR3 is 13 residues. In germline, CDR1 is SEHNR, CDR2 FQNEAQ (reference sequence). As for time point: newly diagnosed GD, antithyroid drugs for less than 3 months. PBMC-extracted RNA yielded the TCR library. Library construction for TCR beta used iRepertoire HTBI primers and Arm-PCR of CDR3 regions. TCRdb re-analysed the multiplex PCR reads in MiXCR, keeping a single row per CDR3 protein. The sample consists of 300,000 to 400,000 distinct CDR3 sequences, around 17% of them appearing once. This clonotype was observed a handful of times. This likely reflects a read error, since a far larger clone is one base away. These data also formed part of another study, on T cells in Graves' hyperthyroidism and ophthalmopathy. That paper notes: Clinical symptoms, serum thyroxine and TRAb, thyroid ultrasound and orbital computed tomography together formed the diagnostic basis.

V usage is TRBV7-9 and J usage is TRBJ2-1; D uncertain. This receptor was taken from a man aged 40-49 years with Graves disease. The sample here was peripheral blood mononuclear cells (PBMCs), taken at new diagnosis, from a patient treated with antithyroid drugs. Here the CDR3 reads CASSLERNNEQFF. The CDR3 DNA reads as TGTGCCAGCAGCTTAGAACGGAACAATGAGCAGTTCTTC.